Listed here are 9 T cell receptor beta chains from one sample, sequenced in a study of T-cell memory formation after mild COVID-19. TCRdb itself ran the 5' RACE reads through MiXCR, one entry per CDR3 protein. The sample has 400,000 to 500,000 distinct CDR3 sequences, approximately 24% seen once; the top ten hold around 9%. The specimen sequenced was PBMCs or a T cell subset sorted from them (not recorded which). The origin of the receptors is an adult woman who had mild COVID-19 (a few samples of this study predate the infection). Cell type and time point are not known.

This clonotype has a handful of counts. The CDR3 is CASSLFEATGYTF. CDR3 coding DNA: TGTGCCAGCAGCTTATTCGAAGCAACCGGCTACACCTTC. The chain recombines TRBV12-3 or TRBV12-4 with TRBJ1-2; D not certain. Trimming stripped 6 bases from V and 8 bases from J, with 16 bases between. The CDR3 contains 13 residues.

This clonotype was detected a few times. The chain uses TRBV9 and TRBJ2-7; 9 bases agree with TRBD1. The CDR3 runs to 16 residues. V dropped 0 bases and J dropped 5; count of bases not matched to a gene: 9. CDR1 SGDLS and CDR2 YYNGEE come from the germline V gene. The CDR3 nucleotides read TGTGCCAGCAGCGTAGCTTTGGGACAGGGAGTCCACGAGCAGTACTTC. Translating gives CASSVALGQGVHEQYF.

The chain has TRBV27 and TRBJ2-7; 9 bases match TRBD1. From germline, CDR1 is MNHEY and CDR2 SMNVEV (reference sequence). With 0 bases clipped from V and 3 bases from J, the junction kept 12 bases outside the gene matches. The CDR3 is 18 residues long. CDR3 DNA: TGTGCCAGCAGTTTATCGGGGACAGGGACCCTGAGGGGCTACGAGCAGTACTTC. Translation gives CASSLSGTGTLRGYEQYF.

A few counts support this clonotype. V and J are TRBV7-9 and TRBJ1-5; maybe TRBD1 (6 bases). The CDR3 consists of 14 residues. Trimming stripped 7 bases from V and 5 bases from J, with 15 bases between. The germline V gene has CDR1 SEHNR and CDR2 FQNEAQ (reference sequence). This CDR3 reads CASTLGGADQPQHF. In nucleotides, the CDR3 is TGTGCCAGCACCCTAGGGGGGGCGGATCAGCCCCAGCATTTT.

This clonotype was picked up a small number of times. The rearrangement joins TRBV6-2 or TRBV6-3 to TRBJ1-2, with 10 bases lining up with TRBD1. From germline, CDR1 is MNHEY and CDR2 SVGEGT. J gave up 6 bases and V 8 bases, and 6 bases lay outside the gene matches. CDR3 length equals 13 residues. The CDR3 DNA reads as TGTGCCAGCGCGACCGGGACAGGGGATGGCTACACCTTC. This codes for CASATGTGDGYTF.

This chain uses TRBV6-2 or TRBV6-3 with TRBJ2-2, with D perhaps TRBD2 (7 bases). Germline CDR1 is MNHEY and CDR2 is SVGEGT. CDR3 size: 15 residues. V dropped 6 bases and J dropped 1 base, with 12 bases sitting between them. The CDR3 sequence: CASRFGGRNTGELFF. CDR3 sequence (DNA): TGTGCCAGCAGGTTCGGGGGGCGGAACACCGGGGAGCTGTTTTTT.

This clonotype appeared a few times. J is TRBJ1-1 and V is TRBV4-1; D remains unclear. Trimming cost V 0 bases and J 11 bases, with 16 bases left between them. This CDR3 has 14 residues. Germline CDR1 reads MGHRA; CDR2 reads YSYEKL. The CDR3 region has the DNA TGCGCCAGCAGCCAAGAGGTACAGATGCCCGGGGCTTTCTTT. Residues: CASSQEVQMPGAFF.

The chain carries TRBV19 and TRBJ2-7; D may be TRBD1 or TRBD2 (6 bases each). The germline V gene has CDR1 LNHDA and CDR2 SQIVND (reference sequence). V lost 7 bases, J lost 1 base, and 14 bases lay in between. This CDR3 has 14 amino acids. The CDR3 bases are TGTGCCAGTAAGGAAGGGGGGTTGTCCTACGAGCAGTACTTC. Protein sequence: CASKEGGLSYEQYF.

This clonotype was recorded a few times. The rearrangement uses TRBV12-3 or TRBV12-4 and TRBJ2-1; D is possibly TRBD1 (6 bases). The CDR3 sequence is 11 residues long. The V end was cut by 5 bases, the J end by 15 bases, with 14 bases between. The CDR3 DNA reads as TGTGCCAGCAGTGGGGGCCCAGGCCGGTTCTTC. It specifies CASSGGPGRFF.